This passage covers 25 T cell receptor beta chains from one sample sequenced in a study of T cell changes during pregnancy in multiple sclerosis. Sequenced by immunoSEQ multiplex PCR; TCRdb stores in-frame clones only, minus some. Among about 43,000 clones listed, roughly 88% were seen once. What was sequenced was PBMCs (not recorded whether the cells were cultured). All receptors derive from a female donor with multiple sclerosis, enrolled in a pregnancy study.

The rearrangement uses TRBV11-2 and TRBJ1-2; no definite D call. V was pared by 5 bases and J by 2 bases, with 12 bases between. This CDR3 has 14 amino acids. The germline CDR1 and CDR2 sequences are SGHAT and FQNNGV. This CDR3 reads CASSPSQSNYGYTF. The CDR3 coding sequence is TGTGCCAGCAGCCCCTCCCAATCCAACTATGGCTACACCTTC.

The J gene is TRBJ2-5, the V gene TRBV18; D is possibly TRBD1 (6 bases). The CDR3 length is 15 residues. Deletions cut 1 base from V and 2 bases from J, with 11 bases between. Germline-derived CDR1 and CDR2 are KGHSH and LQKENI. This CDR3 reads CASSPRLGAQETQYF. CDR3 in DNA: TGTGCCAGCTCACCACGGTTGGGGGCGCAAGAGACCCAGTACTTC. Full variable domain (missing parts from reference TRBV18 and TRBJ2-5): NAGVMQNPRHLVRRRGQEARLRCSPMKGHSHVYWYRQLPEEGLKFMVYLQKENIIDESGMPKERFSAEFPKEGPSILRIQQVVRGDSAAYFCASSPRLGAQETQYFGPGTRLLVL.

The rearrangement uses TRBV10-2 and TRBJ2-7; 9 nucleotides agree with TRBD1. The CDR3 contains 16 residues. Germline lookup yields CDR1 WSHSY and CDR2 SAAADI. J was trimmed by 5 bases and V by 0 bases; bases with no gene match: 8. The CDR3 bases are TGCGCCAGCAGTGAGTCGGGTTGGACAGGGGAGCACGAGCAGTACTTC. Its translation is CASSESGWTGEHEQYF.

This clone was observed a single time. The CDR3 coding sequence is TGCGCCAGCAGCTTGGTGGCTGCGGGCAGTTCCTACGAGCAGTACTTC. It yields the protein CASSLVAAGSSYEQYF. The chain carries TRBV5-1 and TRBJ2-7; D may be TRBD2 (5 bases). Per the germline V gene, CDR1 is SGHRS and CDR2 is YFSETQ. This CDR3 has 16 residues. Trimming removed 0 bases from V and 1 base from J, with 14 bases in between. The complete variable domain, with remaining parts taken from reference TRBV5-1 and TRBJ2-7, reads KAGVTQTPRYLIKTRGQQVTLSCSPISGHRSVSWYQQTPGQGLQFLFEYFSETQRNKGNFPGRFSGRQFSNSRSEMNVSTLELGDSALYLCASSLVAAGSSYEQYFGPGTRLTVT.

The chain employs TRBV5-6 and TRBJ1-4, with 7 bases aligning to TRBD1. The CDR3 has 14 amino acids. Germline CDR1 reads SGHDT; CDR2 reads YYEEEE. Trimming cost V 5 bases and J 4 bases; bases outside gene matches: 5. The CDR3 here is CASSRQGINEKLFF. The CDR3 nucleotides read TGTGCCAGCAGTAGACAGGGTATTAATGAAAAACTGTTTTTT. Full variable domain (rest looked up from reference TRBV5-6 and TRBJ1-4): DAGVTQSPTHLIKTRGQQVTLRCSPKSGHDTVSWYQQALGQGPQFIFQYYEEEERQRGNFPDRFSGHQFPNYSSELNVNALLLGDSALYLCASSRQGINEKLFFGSGTQLSVL.

The CDR3 bases are TGTGCCAGCAGCCGTTCGCCGGGACAGGGCCTCAATGAGCAGTTCTTC. As protein: CASSRSPGQGLNEQFF. The chain joins TRBV5-6 to TRBJ2-1, with 9 positions matching TRBD1. CDR3 length: 16 residues. Unmatched junction bases numbered 11, after V lost 4 bases and J lost 6 bases. Germline CDR1 reads SGHDT; CDR2 reads YYEEEE.

CDR3 DNA sequence: TGTGCCAGCAGCCCGGAGAATGAGCAGTACTTC. The encoded protein is CASSPENEQYF. The rearrangement joins TRBV7-9 to TRBJ2-7, with D uncertain. V shed 5 bases and J shed 7 bases, with 9 bases lying between them. Per germline, CDR1 SEHNR and CDR2 FQNEAQ (reference sequence). The CDR3 extends over 11 amino acids.

The chain is built from TRBV5-8 and TRBJ2-3; D is unclear. The CDR3 has 12 amino acids. The V and J ends lost 4 bases and 2 bases respectively, with 5 bases between them. CDR1 SGHTS and CDR2 YDEGEE come from the germline V gene. CDR3 sequence: CASSQFTDTQYF. CDR3 DNA: TGTGCCAGCAGCCAATTCACAGATACGCAGTATTTT.

The chain joins TRBV19 to TRBJ2-3, with 12 bases aligning to TRBD2. The CDR3 extends over 15 amino acids. From germline, CDR1 is LNHDA and CDR2 SQIVND (reference sequence). After removal of 4 bases from V and 3 bases from J, the junction contained 2 bases not matched to a gene. The CDR3 spells CASSNLAGGTDTQYF. In nucleotides, the CDR3 is TGTGCCAGTAGTAATCTAGCGGGAGGGACAGATACGCAGTATTTT. Using reference TRBV19 and TRBJ2-3 for the parts outside the CDR3, the full variable domain is DGGITQSPKYLFRKEGQNVTLSCEQNLNHDAMYWYRQDPGQGLRLIYYSQIVNDFQKGDIAEGYSVSREKKESFPLTVTSAQKNPTAFYLCASSNLAGGTDTQYFGPGTRLTVL.

A single count supports this clone. The chain uses TRBV11-2 and TRBJ2-2, with D hard to call. Germline-derived CDR1 and CDR2 are SGHAT and FQNNGV. V shed 3 bases and J shed 7 bases, with 6 bases lying between them. This CDR3 contains 12 residues. The CDR3 here is CASSFYGGELFF. The DNA of the CDR3 is TGTGCCAGCAGCTTTTACGGCGGGGAGCTGTTTTTT.

There are a few counts of this clone. V is TRBV18 and J is TRBJ1-1, with unresolved D. Trimming shortened V by 4 bases and J by 1 base, and 7 bases separated the two germline ends. This CDR3 contains 13 residues. Germline V gene sequence: CDR1 KGHSH, CDR2 LQKENI. CDR3 amino acids: CASSQASNTEAFF. In DNA, the CDR3 is TGTGCCAGCTCACAGGCTTCGAACACTGAAGCTTTCTTT.

This chain links TRBV2 with TRBJ1-3; the D is unclear. The V end was cut by 5 bases, the J end by 15 bases, with 23 bases between. CDR3 length equals 14 residues. CDR1 and CDR2 (germline): SNHLY, FYNNEI. CDR3 sequence (DNA): TGTGCCAGCAGTTGGACGGTCTCTGGAAACGGGGAATATTTT. Protein product: CASSWTVSGNGEYF.

V usage is TRBV10-3 and J usage is TRBJ1-5; unclear D gene. Germline V gene data show CDR1 as ENHRY and CDR2 as SYGVKD. The ends were cut back, 0 bases at V and 4 bases at J, with 7 bases in the middle. CDR3 length equals 14 residues. In DNA, the CDR3 is TGTGCCATCAGTGAGTCCAGAACTAATCAGCCCCAGCATTTT. Amino acid sequence: CAISESRTNQPQHF.

This clone was seen more than once but under ten times. J is TRBJ1-4 and V is TRBV25-1; D is perhaps TRBD1 (5 bases). This CDR3 is 16 amino acids long. Germline-derived CDR1 and CDR2 are MGHDK and SYGVNS. V lost 2 bases and J 8 bases, leaving 18 bases between the germline ends. CDR3 amino acids: CASSEGGLTGREKLFF. The CDR3 nucleotides read TGTGCCAGCAGTGAAGGGGGACTCACCGGAAGAGAAAAACTGTTTTTT.

The rearrangement links TRBV2 to TRBJ1-5, with D possibly TRBD1 on 5 matching bases. The CDR3 runs to 16 residues. Germline V CDR1 and CDR2: SNHLY, FYNNEI. Deletions cut 1 base from V and 3 bases from J, with 13 bases between. DNA of the CDR3: TGTGCCAGCAGTGAAGGATATGGGGGTTCCAATCAGCCCCAGCATTTT. Protein product: CASSEGYGGSNQPQHF. Looking up the rest from reference TRBV2 and TRBJ1-5 gives the full variable domain: EPEVTQTPSHQVTQMGQEVILRCVPISNHLYFYWYRQILGQKVEFLVSFYNNEISEKSEIFDDQFSVERPDGSNFTLKIRSTKLEDSAMYFCASSEGYGGSNQPQHFGDGTRLSIL.

J is TRBJ2-1 and V is TRBV4-1; D gene ambiguous. Between the trimmed V and J ends, which lost 0 bases and 4 bases, there was a span of 7 bases. Germline CDR1 is MGHRA and CDR2 is YSYEKL. The CDR3 runs 14 residues. The CDR3 DNA reads as TGCGCCAGCAGCCAAGAGTCTGGTTACAATGAGCAGTTCTTC. The encoded protein is CASSQESGYNEQFF.

The chain carries TRBV7-3 and TRBJ2-3; D is undetermined. The CDR3 runs 13 residues. Germline CDR1 SGHTA, CDR2 FQGTGA. V dropped 5 bases and J dropped 0 bases, with 6 bases sitting between them. The CDR3 here is CASSQDSTDTQYF. Here the CDR3 DNA reads TGTGCCAGCAGCCAGGATAGCACAGATACGCAGTATTTT.

V usage is TRBV7-9 and J usage is TRBJ2-5; possibly TRBD1 or TRBD2 for D (5 bases each). The CDR3 length is 17 residues. With 5 bases removed from V and 2 bases from J, the gap between germline ends came to 21 bases. Germline V CDR1 and CDR2: SEHNR, FQNEAQ (reference sequence). CDR3 sequence: CASSRTTGTAVQETQYF. CDR3 sequence (DNA): TGTGCCAGCAGCCGCACGACTGGGACGGCCGTACAAGAGACCCAGTACTTC.

The chain couples TRBV7-9 to TRBJ2-1; 8 bases are shared with TRBD2. This CDR3 has 17 amino acids. V was pared by 4 bases and J by 3 bases, with 11 bases of the junction left unmatched. Germline assignment: CDR1 SEHNR and CDR2 FQNEAQ (reference sequence). CDR3 nucleotide sequence: TGTGCCAGCAGCTCTACCCTAGCGGGTGGGGGCTACAATGAGCAGTTCTTC. Encoded protein: CASSSTLAGGGYNEQFF.

This chain connects TRBV19 to TRBJ2-7, with D perhaps TRBD1 or TRBD2 (6 bases each). The CDR3 contains 14 residues. Per the germline V gene, CDR1 is LNHDA and CDR2 is SQIVND (reference sequence). Trimming pared 3 bases from V and 0 bases from J, leaving 9 bases between. CDR3 in DNA: TGTGCCAGTAGTATTTGGGGGGCCTCCTACGAGCAGTACTTC. Translation gives CASSIWGASYEQYF.

The rearrangement links TRBV27 to TRBJ1-3; TRBD1 might be the D (5 bases). The germline V gene encodes CDR1 MNHEY and CDR2 SMNVEV (reference sequence). V was clipped by 4 bases and J by 3 bases, with 16 bases between them. The CDR3 consists of 16 residues. The CDR3, as DNA: TGTGCCAGCAGTTCCCCCCCGGGGGGTAGTGGAAACACCATATATTTT. This codes for CASSSPPGGSGNTIYF.

The chain uses TRBV14 and TRBJ2-5; 8 positions match TRBD1. This CDR3 is 15 amino acids long. V was clipped by 2 bases and J by 5 bases; unmatched bases: 7. Germline V CDR1 and CDR2: SGHDN, FVKESK. CDR3 protein: CASSQPLRTGETQYF. In nucleotides, the CDR3 is TGTGCCAGCAGCCAACCTCTCCGGACAGGGGAGACCCAGTACTTC. The variable domain in full, with the rest retrieved from reference TRBV14 and TRBJ2-5, is EAGVTQFPSHSVIEKGQTVTLRCDPISGHDNLYWYRRVMGKEIKFLLHFVKESKQDESGMPNNRFLAERTGGTYSTLKVQPAELEDSGVYFCASSQPLRTGETQYFGPGTRLLVL.

This chain links TRBV11-1 with TRBJ2-4; no clear D gene. V was shortened by 3 bases and J by 0 bases, with 18 bases between the two germline ends. The CDR3 is 18 residues long. Germline loops: CDR1 SGHAT, CDR2 FQDESV (reference sequence). The CDR3 DNA follows: TGTGCCAGCAGCTTTGGAAGTGACATCTCCGGAGCCAAAAACATTCAGTACTTC. Translation gives CASSFGSDISGAKNIQYF. The full variable domain, completed using reference TRBV11-1 and TRBJ2-4, is EAEVAQSPRYKITEKSQAVAFWCDPISGHATLYWYRQILGQGPELLVQFQDESVVDDSQLPKDRFSAERLKGVDSTLKIQPAELGDSAMYLCASSFGSDISGAKNIQYFGAGTRLSVL.

This chain links TRBV2 with TRBJ1-2; possible D gene TRBD1, 6 bases. The CDR3 has 15 residues. In germline, CDR1 is SNHLY, CDR2 FYNNEI. V was cut by 3 bases and J by 4 bases, with 15 bases left in between. DNA for the CDR3: TGTGCCAGCAGTGAGAAGGGGGGGCGGGGCTATGGCTACACCTTC. Protein: CASSEKGGRGYGYTF.

This clone was observed once. V gene TRBV10-3 combines with J gene TRBJ2-7; 11 nucleotides match TRBD1. The CDR3 consists of 14 residues. The trim removed 7 bases at V and 2 bases at J, leaving 4 bases unmatched. Germline V gives CDR1 ENHRY, CDR2 SYGVKD. The DNA of the CDR3 is TGTGCCATCACCCCGGGACAGGGGGCCTACGAGCAGTACTTC. This gives the protein CAITPGQGAYEQYF.